This T cell receptor (beta chain) was recovered during a study of cytomegalovirus exposure and HLA in healthy donors. Study-level findings and limits: Available immune exposure information covered CMV serostatus only. 87-base-pair reads could not separate some V segments, including TRBV6-2 and TRBV6-3.

Though nominally healthy at sampling, donors likely had unrecorded immune exposures. Regarding this clone: The target antigen is unknown.

Trimming took off 0 bases at V and 7 bases at J, with 8 bases between the two ends. CDR3 length: 13 amino acids. The germline gives CDR1 LGHNA, CDR2 YSLEER. A multiplex PCR was run with 60 Vbeta primers and 13 Jbeta primers. The protocol was immunoSEQ multiplex PCR, while the TCRdb copy is restricted to in-frame clones and leaves out a portion. The sample has about 170,000 clones; 80% are singletons. V usage is TRBV4-3 and J usage is TRBJ2-3; no clear D gene. The origin of this receptor is a woman aged 50 to 60 in good health and CMV-seropositive. Source material: PBMCs. Here the CDR3 DNA reads TGCGCCAGCAGCCAAGATGGGCAGTATACGCAGTATTTT. It encodes CASSQDGQYTQYF.